Only one count was recorded for the clone carrying this TCR beta chain. The sample belongs to a study of blood T cell repertoires in COVID-19. In the study overall: Some COVID-19 samples were acute and others convalescent; all came from the United States, Italy and Spain. T cells, B-cell-depleted T cells, or PBMCs supplied cDNA or gDNA.

Under the authors' procedure: Estimates of nucleated cell counts were drawn from the amplification of reference gene primers. Sequencing used immunoSEQ multiplex PCR; TCRdb keeps in-frame clones, though not all of them. That table gives V, J and clone size, and the DNA gave D and trimming. The data contain hundreds of thousands of clones, roughly 90% of them singletons. The length of the CDR3 is 16 residues. Germline values: CDR1 MNHEY, CDR2 SVGEGT. Germline trimming cut 5 bases from V and 5 bases from J; bases unmatched to any gene: 5. The material sequenced was peripheral blood. This clonotype originated in a middle-aged man with acute or convalescent COVID-19. This chain links TRBV6-2 or TRBV6-3 with TRBJ2-3; 15 bases are shared with TRBD2. In DNA, the CDR3 is TGTGCCAGCAGTCTAGGACTAGCGGGGGGGCAAGATACGCAGTATTTT. Protein product: CASSLGLAGGQDTQYF.